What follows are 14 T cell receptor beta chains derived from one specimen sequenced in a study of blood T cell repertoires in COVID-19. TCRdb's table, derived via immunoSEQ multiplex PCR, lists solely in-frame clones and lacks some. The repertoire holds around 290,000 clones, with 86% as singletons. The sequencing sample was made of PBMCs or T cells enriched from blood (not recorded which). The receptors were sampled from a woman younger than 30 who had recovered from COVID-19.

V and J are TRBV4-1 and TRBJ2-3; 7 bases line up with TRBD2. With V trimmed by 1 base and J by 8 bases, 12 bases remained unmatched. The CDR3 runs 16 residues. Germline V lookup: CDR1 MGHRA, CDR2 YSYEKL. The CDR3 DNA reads TGCGCCAGCAGCCAAGGACCTAGCGGTATGTACGCTACGCAGTATTTT. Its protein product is CASSQGPSGMYATQYF.

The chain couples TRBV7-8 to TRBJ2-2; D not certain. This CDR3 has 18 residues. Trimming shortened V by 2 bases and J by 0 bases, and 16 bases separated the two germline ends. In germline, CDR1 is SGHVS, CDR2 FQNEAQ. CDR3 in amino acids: CASSLIIPWASNTGELFF. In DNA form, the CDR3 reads TGTGCCAGCAGCTTAATCATCCCATGGGCGTCGAACACCGGGGAGCTGTTTTTT.

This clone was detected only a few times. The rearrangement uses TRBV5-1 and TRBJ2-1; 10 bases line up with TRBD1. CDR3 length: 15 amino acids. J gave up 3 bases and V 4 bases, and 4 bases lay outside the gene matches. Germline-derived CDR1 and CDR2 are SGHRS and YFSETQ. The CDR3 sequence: CASSPTGGSYNEQFF. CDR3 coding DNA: TGCGCCAGCAGCCCGACAGGGGGCAGCTACAATGAGCAGTTCTTC.

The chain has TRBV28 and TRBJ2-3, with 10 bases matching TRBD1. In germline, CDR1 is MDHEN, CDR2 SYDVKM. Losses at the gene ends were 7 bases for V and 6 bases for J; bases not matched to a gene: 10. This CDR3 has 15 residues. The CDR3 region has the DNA TGTGCCAGCATGTCGGGACAGGGGAATATTGATACGCAGTATTTT. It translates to CASMSGQGNIDTQYF.

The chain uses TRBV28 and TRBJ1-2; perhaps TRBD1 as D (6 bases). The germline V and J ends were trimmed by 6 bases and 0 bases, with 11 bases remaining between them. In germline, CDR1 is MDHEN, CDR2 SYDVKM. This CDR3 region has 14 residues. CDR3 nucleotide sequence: TGTGCCAGCAGATCGACAGGAACTAACTATGGCTACACCTTC. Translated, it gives CASRSTGTNYGYTF.

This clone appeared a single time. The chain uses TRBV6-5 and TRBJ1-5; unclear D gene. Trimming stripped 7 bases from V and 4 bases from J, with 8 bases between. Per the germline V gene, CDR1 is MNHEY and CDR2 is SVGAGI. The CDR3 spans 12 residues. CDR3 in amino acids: CASMRENQPQHF. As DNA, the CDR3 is TGTGCCAGCATGAGGGAAAATCAGCCCCAGCATTTT.

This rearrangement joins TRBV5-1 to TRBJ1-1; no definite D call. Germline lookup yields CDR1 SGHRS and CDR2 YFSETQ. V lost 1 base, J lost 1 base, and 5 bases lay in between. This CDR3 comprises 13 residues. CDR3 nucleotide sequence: TGCGCCAGCAGCTTGCCAGGGAACACTGAAGCTTTCTTT. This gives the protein CASSLPGNTEAFF.

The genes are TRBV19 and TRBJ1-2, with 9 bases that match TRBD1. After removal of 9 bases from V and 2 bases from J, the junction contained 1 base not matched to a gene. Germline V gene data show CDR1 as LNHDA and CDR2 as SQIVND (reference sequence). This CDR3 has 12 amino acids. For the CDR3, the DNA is TGTGCCAGCGGGACAGGGAACTATGGCTACACCTTC. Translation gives CASGTGNYGYTF.

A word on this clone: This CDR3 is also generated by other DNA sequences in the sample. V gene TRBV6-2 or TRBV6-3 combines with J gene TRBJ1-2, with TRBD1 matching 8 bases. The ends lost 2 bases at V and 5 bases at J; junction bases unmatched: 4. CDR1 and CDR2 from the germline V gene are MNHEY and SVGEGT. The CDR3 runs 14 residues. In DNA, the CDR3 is TGTGCCAGCAGTTACGGGACAGGTCCATATGGCTACACCTTC. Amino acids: CASSYGTGPYGYTF.

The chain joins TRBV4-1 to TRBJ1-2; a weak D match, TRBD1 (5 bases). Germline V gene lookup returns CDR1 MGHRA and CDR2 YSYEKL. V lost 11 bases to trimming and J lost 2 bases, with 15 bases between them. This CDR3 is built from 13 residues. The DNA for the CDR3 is TGCGCCCCCTGGGGGGACGGGAACTATGGCTACACCTTC. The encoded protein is CAPWGDGNYGYTF.

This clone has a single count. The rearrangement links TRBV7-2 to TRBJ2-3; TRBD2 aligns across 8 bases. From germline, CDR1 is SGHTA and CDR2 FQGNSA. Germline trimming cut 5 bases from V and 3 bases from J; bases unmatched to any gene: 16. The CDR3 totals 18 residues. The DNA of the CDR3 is TGTGCCAGCAGCCTCGCCTTAGGGAGCGGGAGAGCGACAGATACGCAGTATTTT. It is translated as CASSLALGSGRATDTQYF.

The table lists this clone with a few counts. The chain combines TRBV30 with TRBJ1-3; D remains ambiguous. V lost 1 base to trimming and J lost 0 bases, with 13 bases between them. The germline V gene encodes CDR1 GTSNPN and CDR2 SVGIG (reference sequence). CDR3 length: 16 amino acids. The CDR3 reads CAWSEGSPSSGNTIYF. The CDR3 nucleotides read TGTGCCTGGAGTGAAGGTAGCCCGAGCTCTGGAAACACCATATATTTT. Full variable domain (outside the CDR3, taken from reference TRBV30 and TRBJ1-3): SQTIHQWPATLVQPVGSPLSLECTVEGTSNPNLYWYRQAAGRGLQLLFYSVGIGQISSEVPQNLSASRPQDRQFILSSKKLLLSDSGFYLCAWSEGSPSSGNTIYFGEGSWLTVV.

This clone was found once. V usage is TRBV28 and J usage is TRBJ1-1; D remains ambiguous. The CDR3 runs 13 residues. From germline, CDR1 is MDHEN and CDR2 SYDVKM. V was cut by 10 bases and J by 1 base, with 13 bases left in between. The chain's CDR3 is CATTEGTNTEAFF. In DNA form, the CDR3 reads TGTGCCACCACCGAGGGTACGAACACTGAAGCTTTCTTT.

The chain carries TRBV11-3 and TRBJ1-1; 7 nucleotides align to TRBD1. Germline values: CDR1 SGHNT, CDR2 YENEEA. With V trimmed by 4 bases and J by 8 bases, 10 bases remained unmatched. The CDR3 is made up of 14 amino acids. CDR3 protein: CASSSRTGSGEAFF. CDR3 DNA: TGTGCCAGCAGCTCCCGGACAGGCTCGGGCGAAGCTTTCTTT.